Presented here are 20 T cell receptor beta chains from one specimen sequenced in a study of identical twins. One entry per CDR3 protein, called by TCRdb with MiXCR from the 5' RACE reads. The repertoire has about 240,000 distinct CDR3 sequences, roughly an eighth of them found once; the top ten carry 4% to 5%. These data also featured in a second study, about yellow fever vaccine responses in identical twins.

Material for sequencing was memory (CD45RO+) T cells sorted from blood. These receptor sequences come from a woman between 18 and 29 years old in good health.

The chain links TRBV21-1 to TRBJ2-7; TRBD1, the table's D call, was not compared with the DNA. TRBV21-1 is labeled a pseudogene. This CDR3 spans 17 amino acids. CDR3 bases: TGTGCCAGCAGCAAAAAGGAGAGGGGACAGGGTTTCTACGAGCAGTACTTC. Translating gives CASSKKERGQGFYEQYF.

This chain connects TRBV5-6 to TRBJ2-5, with D perhaps TRBD2 (6 bases). The V gene lost 4 bases and the J gene lost 7 bases, with 17 bases spanning the gap. The V gene's germline CDR1 is SGHDT and CDR2 YYEEEE. The CDR3 is 14 amino acids. CDR3 amino acids: CASSQPTSRGTQYF. The CDR3 DNA reads TGTGCCAGCAGCCAGCCGACTAGTCGTGGGACCCAGTACTTC.

This clonotype occurred a few times. This chain connects TRBV28 to TRBJ1-4; 7 positions match TRBD1. CDR3 length equals 16 residues. Germline V gene sequence: CDR1 MDHEN, CDR2 SYDVKM. Unmatched junction bases numbered 8, after V lost 4 bases and J lost 3 bases. CDR3 coding DNA: TGTGCCAGCAGTTCGACAGGGAGGGGGTCTAATGAAAAACTGTTTTTT. It encodes CASSSTGRGSNEKLFF.

As for this clonotype: This could be a read error, since a much larger clone is one nucleotide away. This rearrangement joins TRBV30 to TRBJ2-5, with 9 bases aligning to TRBD1. The ends lost 5 bases at V and 4 bases at J; junction bases unmatched: 8. This CDR3 is built from 14 residues. Germline lookup yields CDR1 GTSNPN and CDR2 SVGIG (reference sequence). The DNA of the CDR3 is TGTGCCTGGGGAGGACAGGGGAAGACAGAGACCCAGTACTTC. Its protein product is CAWGGQGKTETQYF.

The rearrangement uses TRBV27 and TRBJ2-5, with a tentative D call TRBD1 (5 bases). The CDR3 covers 13 residues. Germline CDR1 is MNHEY and CDR2 is SMNVEV (reference sequence). V was pared by 5 bases and J by 5 bases, with 12 bases between. The chain's CDR3 is CASSKRQSETQYF. The CDR3 bases are TGTGCCAGCAGTAAACGACAGAGTGAGACCCAGTACTTC.

This clonotype showed up just a few times. The CDR3 here is CASSLSRANTGELFF. The CDR3 coding sequence is TGTGCCAGCAGTTTGTCCAGGGCGAACACCGGGGAGCTGTTTTTT. J is TRBJ2-2 and V is TRBV27, with D perhaps TRBD1 (5 bases). Germline V lookup: CDR1 MNHEY, CDR2 SMNVEV (reference sequence). The CDR3 extends over 15 amino acids. Trimming shortened V by 3 bases and J by 0 bases, and 8 bases separated the two germline ends.

The chain combines TRBV20-1 with TRBJ2-3; the match to TRBD1 covers 7 bases. The CDR3 runs to 15 residues. Germline loops: CDR1 DFQATT, CDR2 SNEGSKA (reference sequence). Losses at the gene ends were 0 bases for V and 6 bases for J; bases not matched to a gene: 9. CDR3 DNA sequence: TGCAGTGCTAGAGATCCCGCAGGGGGTTCGGATACGCAGTATTTT. As protein: CSARDPAGGSDTQYF.

There are a few counts of this clonotype. The chain employs TRBV7-3 and TRBJ2-3; 9 bases map to TRBD1. Germline values: CDR1 SGHTA, CDR2 FQGTGA. The CDR3 has 16 residues. Unmatched junction bases numbered 7, after V lost 4 bases and J lost 2 bases. The CDR3 sequence: CASSSPGQGNTDTQYF. The CDR3 DNA is TGTGCCAGCAGCTCCCCGGGACAGGGTAACACAGATACGCAGTATTTT.

The V gene is TRBV18, the J gene TRBJ2-4; D ambiguous. CDR1 and CDR2 from the germline V gene are KGHSH and LQKENI. V lost 4 bases and J 0 bases, leaving 19 bases between the germline ends. The CDR3 totals 18 residues. In DNA form, the CDR3 reads TGTGCCAGCTCACTGGTGTCGTTTGAAATCATAGCCAAAAACATTCAGTACTTC. The encoded protein is CASSLVSFEIIAKNIQYF.

This clonotype has a count of ten or more. V is TRBV15 and J is TRBJ2-1, with D perhaps TRBD2 (5 bases). The CDR3 consists of 12 residues. V lost 5 bases and J lost 9, with 11 bases in between. Germline V gene lookup returns CDR1 LNHNV and CDR2 YYDKDF (reference sequence). CDR3 protein: CATSWQEAEQFF. The CDR3 region has the DNA TGTGCCACCAGCTGGCAGGAGGCTGAGCAGTTCTTC.

This clonotype was detected a few times. The V and J genes are TRBV5-6 and TRBJ2-1, with TRBD2 as a possible D gene (6 bases). The germline gives CDR1 SGHDT, CDR2 YYEEEE. The CDR3 contains 15 residues. Trimming took 2 bases from V and 6 from J, leaving 15 bases between them. CDR3 amino acids: CASSFRDSRGNEQFF. DNA for the CDR3: TGTGCCAGCAGCTTCCGGGACTCTAGGGGCAATGAGCAGTTCTTC. The full variable domain, completed using reference TRBV5-6 and TRBJ2-1, is DAGVTQSPTHLIKTRGQQVTLRCSPKSGHDTVSWYQQALGQGPQFIFQYYEEEERQRGNFPDRFSGHQFPNYSSELNVNALLLGDSALYLCASSFRDSRGNEQFFGPGTRLTVL.

The chain recombines TRBV29-1 with TRBJ2-7, with D possibly being TRBD2 (7 bases). V lost 6 bases to trimming and J lost 7 bases, with 25 bases between them. CDR1 SQVTM and CDR2 ANQGSEA come from the germline V gene. The CDR3 runs to 15 residues. The CDR3 loop is CSVTGGGAGVIEQYF. In DNA, the CDR3 is TGCAGCGTCACTGGAGGGGGGGCCGGTGTGATTGAGCAGTACTTC.

Only a few counts were recorded for this clonotype. CDR3 sequence reads: CASSDPGTAEGTIYF. The CDR3 DNA reads TGTGCCAGCAGTGACCCCGGGACAGCGGAGGGCACCATATATTTT. This chain connects TRBV25-1 to TRBJ1-3; TRBD1 agrees at 7 bases. The trim removed 3 bases at V and 9 bases at J, leaving 11 bases unmatched. This CDR3 has 15 amino acids. The germline V gene has CDR1 MGHDK and CDR2 SYGVNS.

The J gene is TRBJ2-5, the V gene TRBV6-1, with D perhaps being TRBD1 or TRBD2 (5 bases each). Germline CDR1 and CDR2: MNHNS and SASEGT. This CDR3 contains 15 residues. V was pared by 2 bases and J by 5 bases, with 15 bases between. The CDR3 here is CASSESGRGLETQYF. Here the CDR3 DNA reads TGTGCCAGCAGTGAATCCGGCCGGGGCCTGGAGACCCAGTACTTC.

This clonotype came up many times. V and J are TRBV7-2 and TRBJ2-3; weak D call: TRBD2 (5 bases). In germline, CDR1 is SGHTA, CDR2 FQGNSA. This CDR3 spans 13 amino acids. Trimming removed 1 base at V and 7 bases at J, with 9 bases between. This chain's CDR3 is CASSLVNGNTQYF. CDR3 in DNA: TGTGCCAGCAGCTTAGTTAACGGGAATACGCAGTATTTT.

The chain couples TRBV10-3 to TRBJ1-2; D is ambiguous. Per germline, CDR1 ENHRY and CDR2 SYGVKD. Trimming took 3 bases from V and 1 from J, leaving 6 bases between them. There are 13 residues in the CDR3. The CDR3 reads CAISETVNYGYTF. DNA of the CDR3: TGTGCCATCAGTGAAACAGTTAACTATGGCTACACCTTC.

This chain connects TRBV20-1 to TRBJ1-5; TRBD1 agrees at 9 bases. Germline CDR1 DFQATT, CDR2 SNEGSKA (reference sequence). After removal of 3 bases from V and 6 bases from J, the junction contained 9 bases not matched to a gene. The CDR3 is 15 residues long. DNA of the CDR3: TGCAGTGCTAGCGCTGGGACAGGGTACGTTCAGCCCCAGCATTTT. The encoded protein is CSASAGTGYVQPQHF.

This clonotype has a handful of counts. The chain recombines TRBV4-3 with TRBJ2-2; D is possibly TRBD2 (5 bases). The germline CDR1 and CDR2 sequences are LGHNA and YSLEER. Trimming removed 6 bases at V and 8 bases at J, with 19 bases between. The CDR3 has 15 residues. CDR3 DNA: TGCGCCAGCAGTAAAGAGGGATCTTTTGGGGGGGAGCTGTTTTTT. Translated: CASSKEGSFGGELFF.

This clonotype was counted only a few times. This chain uses TRBV6-5 with TRBJ1-5, with D unresolved. The CDR3 loop spans 13 amino acids. Germline V gives CDR1 MNHEY, CDR2 SVGAGI. V dropped 2 bases and J dropped 7 bases, with 9 bases sitting between them. The CDR3 sequence is CASSYVPGQPQHF. In nucleotides, the CDR3 is TGTGCCAGCAGTTACGTTCCGGGGCAGCCCCAGCATTTT.

The CDR3 loop is CASSPRDRGGNIQYF. The CDR3 DNA is TGTGCCAGCTCACCACGTGACAGGGGAGGAAACATTCAGTACTTC. V is TRBV18 and J is TRBJ2-4, with 8 bases aligning to TRBD1. The CDR3 has 15 amino acids. With V trimmed by 1 base and J by 6 bases, 5 bases remained unmatched. CDR1 is KGHSH, CDR2 LQKENI, per germline. Full variable domain (missing parts from reference TRBV18 and TRBJ2-4): NAGVMQNPRHLVRRRGQEARLRCSPMKGHSHVYWYRQLPEEGLKFMVYLQKENIIDESGMPKERFSAEFPKEGPSILRIQQVVRGDSAAYFCASSPRDRGGNIQYFGAGTRLSVL.